This T cell receptor (beta chain) was observed in a study of blood T cell repertoires in COVID-19. Study-wide context: Whether acute or convalescent, the COVID-19 samples came from the United States, Italy and Spain. The analysed material was cDNA or gDNA that came from T cells, B-cell-depleted T cells, or PBMCs.

V lost 6 bases and J lost 8; bases outside the gene matches: 10. Germline V gene data show CDR1 as LNHDA and CDR2 as SQIVND (reference sequence). The CDR3 has 14 residues. Under the authors' procedure: Scientists estimated how many nucleated cells there were by amplifying reference gene primers. The data were produced by immunoSEQ multiplex PCR, yet TCRdb's version contains in-frame clones alone and is incomplete. That table furnishes V, J and clone size, whereas the DNA furnished D and trimming. The sample lists approximately 250,000 clones, around 83% occurring once. The chain joins TRBV19 to TRBJ2-1; 7 nucleotides agree with TRBD1. What was sequenced was peripheral blood. This receptor was taken from a man aged 35 to 55 with acute or convalescent COVID-19. This CDR3 reads CASRKLGGAHEQFF. The CDR3 DNA sequence: TGTGCCAGTAGAAAGCTAGGGGGCGCCCATGAGCAGTTCTTC. Full variable domain (rest looked up from reference TRBV19 and TRBJ2-1): DGGITQSPKYLFRKEGQNVTLSCEQNLNHDAMYWYRQDPGQGLRLIYYSQIVNDFQKGDIAEGYSVSREKKESFPLTVTSAQKNPTAFYLCASRKLGGAHEQFFGPGTRLTVL.